This TCR beta chain was captured by sequencing in a study of blood T cell repertoires in COVID-19. Germline-derived CDR1 and CDR2 are GTSNPN and SVGIG (reference sequence). Trimming shortened V by 0 bases and J by 0 bases, and 9 bases separated the two germline ends. The CDR3 length is 15 residues. Per the original methods: Amplified reference gene primers provided the basis for estimating nucleated cell counts. The data were produced by immunoSEQ multiplex PCR, yet TCRdb's version contains in-frame clones alone and is incomplete. The V and J calls and clone size were taken over from that table, and D and trimming were inferred from the DNA. The sample carries about 46,000 clones, around 87% recorded once.

The sample was peripheral blood. The chain recombines TRBV30 with TRBJ1-3; possible D gene TRBD1, 5 bases. The sequence came from a human donor in a cohort sampled during active COVID-19. CDR3 coding DNA: TGTGCCTGGAGTGTAGGGGCAAACTCTGGAAACACCATATATTTT. It specifies CAWSVGANSGNTIYF.